In this sample, the clone carrying this T cell receptor beta chain turned up many times. The antigen is unknown. This sample stems from a study of identical twins. Study-level results: Monozygotic twins shared more out-of-frame TCR alpha than recombination models predicted.

Looked up from germline, CDR1 is DFQATT and CDR2 is SNEGSKA (reference sequence). The CDR3 spans 11 residues. Trimming took 6 bases from V and 1 from J, leaving 6 bases between them. One entry per CDR3 protein, called by TCRdb with MiXCR from the 5' RACE reads. The data contain hundreds of thousands of distinct CDR3 sequences, roughly 18% of them singletons. Separately, the same data were catalogued under a study of T cells expressing NK-cell markers. That report adds: It is unclear if expanded NKG2C-expressing clones target HCMV antigens.

The chain links TRBV20-1 to TRBJ2-5; D not certain. The sample consisted of PBMCs. The TCR originated in a woman under 30 in good health. The CDR3 nucleotides are TGCAGTGCCTCGGTCCAAGAGACCCAGTACTTC. It codes for CSASVQETQYF.